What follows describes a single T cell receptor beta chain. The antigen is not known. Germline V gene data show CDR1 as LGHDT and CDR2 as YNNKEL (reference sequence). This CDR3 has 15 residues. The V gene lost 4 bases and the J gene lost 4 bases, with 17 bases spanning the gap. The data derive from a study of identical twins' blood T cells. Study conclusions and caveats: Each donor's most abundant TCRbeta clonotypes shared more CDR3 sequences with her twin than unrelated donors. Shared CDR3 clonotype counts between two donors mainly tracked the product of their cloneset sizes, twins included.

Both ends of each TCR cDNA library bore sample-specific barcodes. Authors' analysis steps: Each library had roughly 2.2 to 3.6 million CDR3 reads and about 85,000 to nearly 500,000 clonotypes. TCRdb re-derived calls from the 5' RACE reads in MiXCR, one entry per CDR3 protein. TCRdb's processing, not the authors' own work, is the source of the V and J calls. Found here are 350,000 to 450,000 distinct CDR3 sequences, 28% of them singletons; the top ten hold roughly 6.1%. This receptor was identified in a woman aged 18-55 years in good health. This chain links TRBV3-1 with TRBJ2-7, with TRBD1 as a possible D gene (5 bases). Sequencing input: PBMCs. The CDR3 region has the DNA TGTGCCAGCAGCCCGGACCAGGGATTTTGGTACGAGCAGTACTTC. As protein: CASSPDQGFWYEQYF.